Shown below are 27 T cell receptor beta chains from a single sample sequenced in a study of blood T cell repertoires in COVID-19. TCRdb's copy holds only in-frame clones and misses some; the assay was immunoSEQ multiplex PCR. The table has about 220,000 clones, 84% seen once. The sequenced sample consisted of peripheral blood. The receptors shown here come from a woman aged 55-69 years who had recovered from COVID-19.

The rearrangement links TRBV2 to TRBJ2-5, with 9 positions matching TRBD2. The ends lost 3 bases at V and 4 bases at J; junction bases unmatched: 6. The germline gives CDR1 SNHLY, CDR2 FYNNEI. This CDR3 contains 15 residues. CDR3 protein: CASSEERGAGETQYF. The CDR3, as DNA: TGTGCCAGCAGTGAGGAGCGGGGGGCAGGAGAGACCCAGTACTTC.

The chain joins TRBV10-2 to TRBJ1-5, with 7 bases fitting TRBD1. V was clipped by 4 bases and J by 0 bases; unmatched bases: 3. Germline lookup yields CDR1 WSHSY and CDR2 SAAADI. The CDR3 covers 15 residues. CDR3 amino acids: CASSADRYSNQPQHF. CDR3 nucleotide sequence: TGCGCCAGCAGTGCGGACAGGTATAGCAATCAGCCCCAGCATTTT.

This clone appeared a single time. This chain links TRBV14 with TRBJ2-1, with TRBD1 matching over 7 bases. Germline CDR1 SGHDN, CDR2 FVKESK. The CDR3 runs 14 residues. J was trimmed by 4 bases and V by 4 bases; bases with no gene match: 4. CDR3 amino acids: CASSPGTVYNEQFF. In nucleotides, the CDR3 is TGTGCCAGCAGCCCCGGGACAGTATACAATGAGCAGTTCTTC.

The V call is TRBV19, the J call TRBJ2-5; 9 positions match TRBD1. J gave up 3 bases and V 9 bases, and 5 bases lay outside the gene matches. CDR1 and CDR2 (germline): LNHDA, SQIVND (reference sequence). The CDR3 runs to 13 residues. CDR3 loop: CASTRTGEETQYF. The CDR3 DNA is TGTGCCAGCACCAGGACAGGGGAAGAGACCCAGTACTTC.

CDR3 DNA sequence: TGTGCCAGCAGCTTAGGATCTTGGGAAGCGGGGGTTTTCGTCGAGACCCAGTACTTC. Translated, it gives CASSLGSWEAGVFVETQYF. The chain carries TRBV7-6 and TRBJ2-5, with TRBD2 matching 8 bases. The length of the CDR3 is 19 residues. Germline-derived CDR1 and CDR2 are SGHVS and FNYEAQ. The J segment lost 5 bases and the V segment lost 1 base, leaving 18 bases of the junction unmatched.

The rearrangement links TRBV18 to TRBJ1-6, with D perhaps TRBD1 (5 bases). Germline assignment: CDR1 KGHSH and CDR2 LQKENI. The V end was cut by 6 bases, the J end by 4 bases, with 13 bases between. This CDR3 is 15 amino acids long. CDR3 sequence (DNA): TGTGCCAGCTCTACCGACGGGGGGTATAATTCACCCCTCCACTTT. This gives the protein CASSTDGGYNSPLHF.

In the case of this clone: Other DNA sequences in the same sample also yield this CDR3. CDR3 residues: CASSVGGTEAFF. CDR3 sequence (DNA): TGTGCCAGCAGCGTAGGTGGTACAGAAGCTTTCTTT. This chain connects TRBV9 to TRBJ1-1; D call uncertain. The ends were cut back, 0 bases at V and 8 bases at J, with 8 bases in the middle. Germline CDR1 SGDLS, CDR2 YYNGEE. CDR3 length: 12 residues.

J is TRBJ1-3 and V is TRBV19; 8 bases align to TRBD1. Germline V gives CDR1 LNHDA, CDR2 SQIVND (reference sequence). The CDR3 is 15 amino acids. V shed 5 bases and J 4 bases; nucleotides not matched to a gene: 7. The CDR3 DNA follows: TGTGCCAGTAGTCCCAGGGGGCATCAAGGAAACACCATATATTTT. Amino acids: CASSPRGHQGNTIYF.

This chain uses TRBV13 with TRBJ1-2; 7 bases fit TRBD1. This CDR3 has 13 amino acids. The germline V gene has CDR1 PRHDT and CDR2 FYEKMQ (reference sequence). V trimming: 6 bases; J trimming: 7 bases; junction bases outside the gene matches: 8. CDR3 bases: TGTGCCAGCAGGGTGAAGGGGGCGTCTGGCTACACCTTC. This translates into CASRVKGASGYTF.

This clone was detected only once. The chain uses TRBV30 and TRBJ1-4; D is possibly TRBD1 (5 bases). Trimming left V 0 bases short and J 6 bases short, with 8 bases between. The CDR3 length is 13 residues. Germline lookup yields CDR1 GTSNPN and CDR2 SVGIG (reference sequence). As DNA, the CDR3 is TGTGCCTGGAGTGTGTGGGGGGATGAAAAACTGTTTTTT. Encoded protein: CAWSVWGDEKLFF.

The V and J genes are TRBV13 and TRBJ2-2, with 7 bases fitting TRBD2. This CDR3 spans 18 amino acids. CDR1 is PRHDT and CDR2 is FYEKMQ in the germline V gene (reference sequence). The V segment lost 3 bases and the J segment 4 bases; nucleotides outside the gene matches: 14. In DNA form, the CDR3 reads TGTGCCAGCAGCTTGCAAACGAGCGGGGATGTGGGCACCGGGGAGCTGTTTTTT. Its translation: CASSLQTSGDVGTGELFF.

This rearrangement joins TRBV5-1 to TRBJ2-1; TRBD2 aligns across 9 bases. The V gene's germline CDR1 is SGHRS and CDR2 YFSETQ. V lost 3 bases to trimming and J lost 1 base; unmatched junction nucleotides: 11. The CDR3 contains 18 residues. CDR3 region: CASSYGTSKGGSYNEQFF. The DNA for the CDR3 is TGCGCCAGCAGCTATGGGACTAGCAAGGGGGGTTCCTACAATGAGCAGTTCTTC.

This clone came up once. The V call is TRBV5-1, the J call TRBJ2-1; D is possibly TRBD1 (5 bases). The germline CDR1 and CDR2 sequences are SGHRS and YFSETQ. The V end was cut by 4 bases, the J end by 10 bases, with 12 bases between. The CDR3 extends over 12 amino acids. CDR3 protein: CASSLDSSEQFF. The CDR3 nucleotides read TGCGCCAGCAGCCTCGACAGTTCCGAGCAGTTCTTC.

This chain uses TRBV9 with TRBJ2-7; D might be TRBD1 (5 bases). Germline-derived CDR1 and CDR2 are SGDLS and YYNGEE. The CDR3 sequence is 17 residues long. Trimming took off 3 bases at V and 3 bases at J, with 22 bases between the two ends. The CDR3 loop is CASSGSVGLDRGYEQYF. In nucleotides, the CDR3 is TGTGCCAGCAGCGGTTCAGTTGGGCTGGATAGGGGCTACGAGCAGTACTTC.

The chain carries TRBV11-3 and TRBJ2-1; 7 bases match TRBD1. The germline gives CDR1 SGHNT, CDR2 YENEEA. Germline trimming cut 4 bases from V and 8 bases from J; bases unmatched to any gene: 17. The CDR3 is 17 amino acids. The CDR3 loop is CASSSRRNRDSPHEQFF. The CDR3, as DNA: TGTGCCAGCAGCTCCCGACGTAACCGGGACAGTCCCCATGAGCAGTTCTTC.

The CDR3 DNA reads as TGCGCCAGCAGCCAAGATCTAAGTAGCTCCTATAATTCACCCCTCCACTTT. Its translation is CASSQDLSSSYNSPLHF. The chain combines TRBV4-1 with TRBJ1-6; D is undetermined. V lost 0 bases and J lost 0, with 9 bases in between. This CDR3 comprises 17 residues. Germline V gene data show CDR1 as MGHRA and CDR2 as YSYEKL.

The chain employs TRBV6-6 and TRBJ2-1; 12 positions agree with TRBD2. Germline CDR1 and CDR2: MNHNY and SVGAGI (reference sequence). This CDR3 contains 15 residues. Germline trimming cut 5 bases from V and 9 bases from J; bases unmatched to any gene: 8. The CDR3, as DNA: TGTGCCAGCAGTCCTAGCGGGGGGGCCTCTGTTGAGCAGTTCTTC. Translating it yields CASSPSGGASVEQFF.

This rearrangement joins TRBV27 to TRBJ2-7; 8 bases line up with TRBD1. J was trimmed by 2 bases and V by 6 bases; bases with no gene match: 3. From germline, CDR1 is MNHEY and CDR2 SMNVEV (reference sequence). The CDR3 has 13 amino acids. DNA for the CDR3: TGTGCCAGCAGGGGGACAGGTGCCTACGAGCAGTACTTC. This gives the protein CASRGTGAYEQYF.

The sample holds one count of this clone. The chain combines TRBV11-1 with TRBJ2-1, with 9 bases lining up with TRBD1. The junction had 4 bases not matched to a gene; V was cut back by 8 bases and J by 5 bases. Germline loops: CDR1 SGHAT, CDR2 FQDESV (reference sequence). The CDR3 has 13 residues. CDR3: CASGRDRDNEQFF. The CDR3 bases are TGTGCCAGCGGCCGGGACAGGGACAATGAGCAGTTCTTC.

The CDR3 reads CASSLDPGGGRSYEQYF. The CDR3, as DNA: TGCGCCAGCAGCTTGGACCCTGGGGGGGGTCGGTCCTACGAGCAGTACTTC. J is TRBJ2-7 and V is TRBV5-1, with 7 bases that match TRBD2. Trimming at V came to 0 bases and at J to 1 base, leaving 10 bases not matched to a gene. The CDR3 contains 17 residues. Germline V gives CDR1 SGHRS, CDR2 YFSETQ.

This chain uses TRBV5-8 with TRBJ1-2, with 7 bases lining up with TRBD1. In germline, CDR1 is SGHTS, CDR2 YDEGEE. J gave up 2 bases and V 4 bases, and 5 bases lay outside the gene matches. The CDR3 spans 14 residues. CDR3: CASSPRTGNYGYTF. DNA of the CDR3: TGTGCCAGCAGCCCACGGACAGGAAACTATGGCTACACCTTC.

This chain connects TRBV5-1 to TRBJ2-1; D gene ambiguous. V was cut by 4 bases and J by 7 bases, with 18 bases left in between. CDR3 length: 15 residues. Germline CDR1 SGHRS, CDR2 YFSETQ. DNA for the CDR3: TGCGCCAGCAGCCTAGTCCCAGAAGGCTTGAATGAGCAGTTCTTC. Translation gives CASSLVPEGLNEQFF.

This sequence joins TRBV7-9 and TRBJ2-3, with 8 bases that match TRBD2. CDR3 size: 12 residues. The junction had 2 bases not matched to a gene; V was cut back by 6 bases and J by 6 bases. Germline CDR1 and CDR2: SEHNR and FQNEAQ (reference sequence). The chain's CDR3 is CASSRGGDTQYF. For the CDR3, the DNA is TGTGCCAGCAGTCGGGGGGGCGATACGCAGTATTTT.

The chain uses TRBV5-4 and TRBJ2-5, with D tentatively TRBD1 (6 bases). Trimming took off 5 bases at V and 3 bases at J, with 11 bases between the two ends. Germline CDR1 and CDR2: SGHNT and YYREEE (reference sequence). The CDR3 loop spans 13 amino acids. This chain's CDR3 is CASSQGMEETQYF. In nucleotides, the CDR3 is TGTGCCAGCAGTCAGGGGATGGAAGAGACCCAGTACTTC.

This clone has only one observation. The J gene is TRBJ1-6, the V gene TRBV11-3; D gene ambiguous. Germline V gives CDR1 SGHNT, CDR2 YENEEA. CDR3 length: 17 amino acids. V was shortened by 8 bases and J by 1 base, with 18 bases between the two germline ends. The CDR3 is CASGSYHPGSYNSPLHF. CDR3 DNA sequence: TGTGCCAGCGGATCCTACCACCCGGGATCCTATAATTCACCCCTCCACTTT.

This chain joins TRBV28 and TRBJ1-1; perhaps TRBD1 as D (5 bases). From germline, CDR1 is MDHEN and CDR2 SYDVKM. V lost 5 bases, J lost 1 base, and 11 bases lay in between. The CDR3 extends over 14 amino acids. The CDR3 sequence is CASSTLDRNTEAFF. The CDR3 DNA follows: TGTGCCAGCAGTACCCTAGACAGGAACACTGAAGCTTTCTTT.

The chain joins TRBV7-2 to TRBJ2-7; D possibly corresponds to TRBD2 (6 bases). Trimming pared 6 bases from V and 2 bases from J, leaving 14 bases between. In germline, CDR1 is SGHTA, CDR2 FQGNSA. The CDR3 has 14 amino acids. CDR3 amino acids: CASRSVGGAYEQYF. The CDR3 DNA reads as TGTGCCAGCAGGAGCGTAGGAGGGGCCTACGAGCAGTACTTC.